These 20 T cell receptor beta chains were all obtained from the same sample, sequenced in a study of T cells after yellow fever vaccination. One entry per CDR3 protein, called by TCRdb with MiXCR from the 5' RACE reads. The top ten hold about 15% of the sample, which has hundreds of thousands of distinct CDR3 sequences, roughly an eighth seen once. Specimen: PBMCs, collected on the day of the yellow fever booster vaccination. The receptors come from a man aged 25-45 years who received the YFV17D yellow fever vaccine.

The gene calls are TRBV19 and TRBJ1-2; D possibly corresponds to TRBD1 (5 bases). CDR1 and CDR2 (germline): LNHDA, SQIVND (reference sequence). The CDR3 length is 16 residues. Trimming stripped 3 bases from V and 2 bases from J, with 16 bases between. CDR3: CASSIELTGGNYGYTF. CDR3 DNA: TGTGCCAGTAGTATTGAATTGACGGGGGGGAACTATGGCTACACCTTC.

This sequence joins TRBV6-4 and TRBJ2-1; D is uncertain. The V gene's germline CDR1 is MRHNA and CDR2 SNTAGT. Trimming cost V 4 bases and J 0 bases, with 13 bases left between them. The CDR3 is 16 residues long. CDR3: CASSAKLQSSYNEQFF. In nucleotides, the CDR3 is TGTGCCAGCAGTGCCAAGCTCCAGAGCTCCTACAATGAGCAGTTCTTC.

The chain recombines TRBV5-1 with TRBJ1-1; 7 bases fit TRBD1. The germline V gene has CDR1 SGHRS and CDR2 YFSETQ. The CDR3 consists of 14 residues. V trimming: 2 bases; J trimming: 12 bases; junction bases outside the gene matches: 13. CDR3 DNA sequence: TGCGCCAGCAGCTTAGGCTGGGACAGTGGCTTTTCTTTCTTT. Translating gives CASSLGWDSGFSFF.

This chain uses TRBV10-3 with TRBJ2-2; D not resolved. The ends were cut back, 7 bases at V and 7 bases at J, with 7 bases in the middle. The CDR3 spans 11 residues. Germline V gene lookup returns CDR1 ENHRY and CDR2 SYGVKD. CDR3 sequence reads: CAITGVGELFF. As DNA, the CDR3 is TGTGCCATCACTGGGGTCGGGGAGCTGTTTTTT.

CDR3 coding DNA: TGTGCCTGGAGGGGGGCGGGAGGTCCAGAGACCCAGTACTTC. Its protein product is CAWRGAGGPETQYF. The chain recombines TRBV30 with TRBJ2-5; 8 bases agree with TRBD2. Germline assignment: CDR1 GTSNPN and CDR2 SVGIG (reference sequence). V was pared by 3 bases and J by 4 bases, with 7 bases of the junction left unmatched. The CDR3 is 14 residues long.

This chain uses TRBV20-1 with TRBJ2-1; the D is unclear. The germline V gene has CDR1 DFQATT and CDR2 SNEGSKA (reference sequence). The CDR3 is 13 amino acids. The V and J ends lost 6 bases and 3 bases respectively, with 12 bases between them. CDR3 sequence reads: CSASPGFYNEQFF. For the CDR3, the DNA is TGCAGTGCCAGTCCCGGGTTCTACAATGAGCAGTTCTTC.

This clonotype has only a few counts. The chain employs TRBV24-1 and TRBJ2-5; maybe TRBD2 (5 bases). CDR1 KGHDR and CDR2 SFDVKD come from the germline V gene. V was cut by 3 bases and J by 5 bases, with 36 bases left in between. The CDR3 totals 22 residues. The CDR3 loop reads CATSDPPRPLPGEKPLGETQYF. CDR3 nucleotides: TGTGCCACCAGTGATCCTCCGCGTCCCCTGCCCGGGGAAAAACCTCTGGGGGAGACCCAGTACTTC.

This clonotype came up a few times. The chain employs TRBV20-1 and TRBJ2-7; D may be TRBD1 (6 bases). V lost 3 bases to trimming and J lost 0 bases, with 12 bases between them. Germline CDR1 reads DFQATT; CDR2 reads SNEGSKA (reference sequence). This CDR3 region has 14 residues. The CDR3 loop reads CSASSQGFSYEQYF. The CDR3 DNA follows: TGCAGTGCTAGTTCCCAGGGGTTCTCCTACGAGCAGTACTTC.

There are a few counts of this clonotype. This sequence joins TRBV7-9 and TRBJ2-1, with D unresolved. The length of the CDR3 is 12 residues. Trimming left V 4 bases short and J 8 bases short, with 9 bases between. The germline gives CDR1 SEHNR, CDR2 FQNEAQ (reference sequence). CDR3 nucleotides: TGTGCCAGCAGCTCGTACGTGGATGAGCAGTTCTTC. It codes for CASSSYVDEQFF. Full variable domain (rest looked up from reference TRBV7-9 and TRBJ2-1): DTGVSQNPRHKITKRGQNVTFRCDPISEHNRLYWYRQTLGQGPEFLTYFQNEAQLEKSRLLSDRFSAERPKGSFSTLEIQRTEQGDSAMYLCASSSYVDEQFFGPGTRLTVL.

The chain employs TRBV7-9 and TRBJ2-3; no clear D gene. Trimming removed 3 bases at V and 2 bases at J, with 9 bases between. CDR1 is SEHNR, CDR2 FQNEAQ, per germline (reference sequence). CDR3 length: 14 residues. The CDR3 region has the DNA TGTGCCAGCAGCTTTATACGGGCCACAGATACGCAGTATTTT. As protein: CASSFIRATDTQYF.

The chain recombines TRBV5-4 with TRBJ2-5, with D possibly being TRBD2 (7 bases). This CDR3 has 13 amino acids. V was shortened by 5 bases and J by 3 bases, with 11 bases between the two germline ends. Germline assignment: CDR1 SGHNT and CDR2 YYREEE (reference sequence). CDR3 residues: CASRIGGEETQYF. Here the CDR3 DNA reads TGTGCCAGCAGGATAGGGGGGGAAGAGACCCAGTACTTC.

The chain recombines TRBV12-3 or TRBV12-4 with TRBJ2-3; D is unresolved. This CDR3 is built from 14 residues. Trimming stripped 2 bases from V and 0 bases from J, with 6 bases between. The CDR3 region is CASSLYSSTDTQYF. DNA for the CDR3: TGTGCCAGCAGTTTATACAGCAGCACAGATACGCAGTATTTT.

This clonotype was counted a few times. V is TRBV9 and J is TRBJ2-2; 7 bases map to TRBD2. From germline, CDR1 is SGDLS and CDR2 YYNGEE. CDR3 length: 15 residues. J gave up 3 bases and V 3 bases, and 5 bases lay outside the gene matches. The CDR3 protein is CASSATSGDTGELFF. CDR3 bases: TGTGCCAGCAGCGCAACGAGCGGGGACACCGGGGAGCTGTTTTTT.

This clonotype showed up just a few times. The rearrangement links TRBV11-2 to TRBJ2-3, with TRBD2 identical over 13 bases. From germline, CDR1 is SGHAT and CDR2 FQNNGV. V gave up 0 bases and J gave up 3 bases; unmatched junction bases: 9. The CDR3 is 19 residues long. The CDR3, as DNA: TGTGCCAGCAGCTTAGAGGGACTAGCGGGGAGGATTGGGACAGATACGCAGTATTTT. This sequence encodes CASSLEGLAGRIGTDTQYF.

The chain joins TRBV7-2 to TRBJ2-7; D is unresolved. V was cut by 5 bases and J by 2 bases, with 16 bases left in between. CDR3 length equals 15 residues. Per the germline V gene, CDR1 is SGHTA and CDR2 is FQGNSA. CDR3 DNA sequence: TGTGCCAGCAGCATAAATCAAGGCGCTCCCTACGAGCAGTACTTC. Translating gives CASSINQGAPYEQYF.

This clonotype showed up just a few times. V usage is TRBV28 and J usage is TRBJ2-3; D is tentatively TRBD1 or TRBD2 (5 bases each). The V gene's germline CDR1 is MDHEN and CDR2 SYDVKM. V lost 1 base to trimming and J lost 4 bases, with 12 bases between them. CDR3 length: 15 amino acids. The CDR3 is CASSLSGRRADTQYF. For the CDR3, the DNA is TGTGCCAGCAGTTTATCGGGACGGCGCGCAGATACGCAGTATTTT.

The chain links TRBV18 to TRBJ2-7; tentative D call: TRBD1 (6 bases). The germline CDR1 and CDR2 sequences are KGHSH and LQKENI. The CDR3 is made up of 15 amino acids. V lost 2 bases and J lost 1, with 12 bases in between. The CDR3 bases are TGTGCCAGCTCACCAGGGGGCGAAGGATCCTACGAGCAGTACTTC. Translation: CASSPGGEGSYEQYF.

This clonotype occurred a few times. This chain links TRBV18 with TRBJ2-7, with 10 bases aligning to TRBD1. Germline CDR1 KGHSH, CDR2 LQKENI. CDR3 length equals 15 residues. V dropped 5 bases and J dropped 1; count of bases not matched to a gene: 5. CDR3 sequence: CASSSGQGVSYEQYF. As DNA, the CDR3 is TGTGCCAGCTCATCCGGACAGGGGGTATCCTACGAGCAGTACTTC.

The sample holds a few counts of this clonotype. This chain uses TRBV20-1 with TRBJ2-5; D possibly corresponds to TRBD2 (6 bases). The CDR3 consists of 14 residues. Germline-derived CDR1 and CDR2 are DFQATT and SNEGSKA (reference sequence). Trimming pared 6 bases from V and 4 bases from J, leaving 18 bases between. The CDR3 loop is CSAQKTSPGETQYF. The CDR3, as DNA: TGCAGTGCCCAAAAGACTAGTCCGGGAGAGACCCAGTACTTC.

There are a few counts of this clonotype. In DNA, the CDR3 is TGTGCCAGCAGCTCCCCCCGCGGGACGGCGATCAAAAACATTCAGTACTTC. Its protein is CASSSPRGTAIKNIQYF. The V gene is TRBV6-1, the J gene TRBJ2-4; a weak D match, TRBD2 (6 bases). The CDR3 is 17 residues long. Germline V gene data show CDR1 as MNHNS and CDR2 as SASEGT. Trimming took off 6 bases at V and 3 bases at J, with 21 bases between the two ends.